The source of this T cell receptor beta chain is a study of T cell repertoires in aging, cancer and after chemotherapy. V lost 3 bases and J lost 6; bases outside the gene matches: 27. The CDR3 contains 22 residues. Germline assignment: CDR1 SGHAT and CDR2 FQDESV (reference sequence). This clonotype was recorded only once. Peripheral blood genomic DNA, not sorted cells or RNA, was the template. TRB rearrangements spanning V, D and J were amplified using mixed TRB-A/B primers. TCRdb reanalysed the multiplex PCR reads using MiXCR and keeps one entry per CDR3 protein. The sample has more than 2,500 distinct CDR3 sequences; more than 20% are singletons.

The V gene is TRBV11-1, the J gene TRBJ2-3; 10 bases agree with TRBD2. The receptor's source is a human donor with a solid tumor. Source material: blood. The CDR3, as DNA: TGTGCCAGCAGCTTCGTTTCCTCAGGGCTAGCGGGAGCCCGACCGTCGGGCGATACGCAGTATTTT. Translating it yields CASSFVSSGLAGARPSGDTQYF.